The table lists the clone carrying this TCR beta chain with many counts. Template switching added a universal primer site; cDNA carried unique molecular identifiers. MiXCR, applied by TCRdb to the 5' RACE reads, yields one record per CDR3 protein. The sample lists approximately 300,000 distinct CDR3 sequences, roughly 9.8% occurring once. This sample was included in a study of identical twins. In addition, the sample was reused for a study of yellow fever vaccine responses in identical twins.

The sequence derives from a woman between 18 and 29 years old in good health. Sequenced sample: CD8+ T cells sorted from blood.

CDR3 sequence reads: CASSPGLGNTGELFF. In DNA form, the CDR3 reads TGCGCCAGCAGCCCGGGACTAGGGAACACCGGGGAGCTGTTTTTT. The chain employs TRBV4-3 and TRBJ2-2, with 8 bases aligning to TRBD2. V was pared by 4 bases and J by 1 base, with 2 bases of the junction left unmatched. In germline, CDR1 is LGHNA, CDR2 YSLEER. The CDR3 length is 15 residues.